This entry is about one TCR beta chain. These data come from a study of preoperative IRX-2 immunotherapy in early breast cancer. The data were produced by immunoSEQ multiplex PCR, yet TCRdb's version contains in-frame clones alone and is incomplete. This table holds about 1,600 clones, 60% to 80% found once. The treatment: preoperative locoregional IRX-2 cytokine immunotherapy. Samples came from a phase Ib trial of preoperative locoregional IRX-2 cytokine immunotherapy. The TCR was taken from a human donor with breast cancer. The sample consisted of tumor tissue, taken after IRX-2 immunotherapy.

The CDR3 is CASSPRGGDTQYF. DNA of the CDR3: TGTGCCAGCTCACCAAGGGGGGGAGATACGCAGTATTTT. V gene TRBV18 combines with J gene TRBJ2-3; maybe TRBD2 (7 bases). The CDR3 consists of 13 residues. V was trimmed by 2 bases and J by 5 bases, leaving 8 bases between them. CDR1 is KGHSH and CDR2 is LQKENI in the germline V gene.